These 26 T cell receptor beta chains came from one sample sequenced in a study of blood T cell repertoires in COVID-19. Clones were sequenced by immunoSEQ multiplex PCR, and TCRdb holds only the in-frame ones, with some missing. In the table there are around 280,000 clones, around 87% of which are singletons. The material sequenced was PBMCs or T cells enriched from blood (not recorded which). The receptors were gathered from a woman in her late teens or twenties with acute COVID-19.

This clone was recorded once. The rearrangement links TRBV30 to TRBJ1-6; weak D call: TRBD1 (6 bases). CDR1 GTSNPN and CDR2 SVGIG come from the germline V gene (reference sequence). The CDR3 runs 15 residues. Trimming left V 6 bases short and J 9 bases short, with 21 bases between. As DNA, the CDR3 is TGTGCCTGTCGACAGGCGAGGGGGGGTTCTTCACCCCTCCACTTT. Protein: CACRQARGGSSPLHF.

The chain combines TRBV16 with TRBJ2-7; D might be TRBD1 (6 bases). CDR1 and CDR2 from the germline V gene are KGHSY and FQNENV. The V end was cut by 0 bases, the J end by 3 bases, with 18 bases between. The CDR3 is made up of 17 amino acids. CDR3 nucleotides: TGTGCCAGCAGCCAATCCCTATACAGGGACCCTGGCTACGAGCAGTACTTC. This sequence encodes CASSQSLYRDPGYEQYF.

J is TRBJ2-4 and V is TRBV19; D is perhaps TRBD2 (5 bases). In germline, CDR1 is LNHDA, CDR2 SQIVND (reference sequence). The CDR3 has 13 amino acids. Deletions cut 7 bases from V and 6 bases from J, with 13 bases between. CDR3 DNA sequence: TGTGCCAGTAAGTTGGCGGCGGGAAACATTCAGTACTTC. Its translation is CASKLAAGNIQYF.

V gene TRBV21-1 combines with J gene TRBJ2-4; TRBD1 is the table's D call, not checked against the DNA. TRBV21-1 has pseudogene status. This CDR3 comprises 18 residues. The CDR3 DNA sequence: TGTGCCAGCAGCAAGAAATCGACAGGGACTTTACCCAAAAACATTCAGTACTTC. Its protein product is CASSKKSTGTLPKNIQYF.

This chain uses TRBV4-1 with TRBJ2-4; D may be TRBD2 (6 bases). There are 18 residues in the CDR3. With 0 bases removed from V and 1 base from J, the gap between germline ends came to 16 bases. Germline V gives CDR1 MGHRA, CDR2 YSYEKL. The chain's CDR3 is CASSQEGDGRLAKNIQYF. In DNA form, the CDR3 reads TGCGCCAGCAGCCAAGAGGGAGACGGGAGACTCGCCAAAAACATTCAGTACTTC.

This chain uses TRBV6-5 with TRBJ2-6, with TRBD1 matching 8 bases. The CDR3 contains 14 residues. V trimming: 9 bases; J trimming: 4 bases; junction bases outside the gene matches: 5. Germline V CDR1 and CDR2: MNHEY, SVGAGI. CDR3 DNA sequence: TGTGCCAGTCGGACAGGGAGGGGGGCCAACGTCCTGACTTTC. Its protein product is CASRTGRGANVLTF.

The V gene is TRBV29-1, the J gene TRBJ1-1, with 7 bases matching TRBD1. Germline loops: CDR1 SQVTM, CDR2 ANQGSEA. The CDR3 runs 13 residues. The ends lost 4 bases at V and 4 bases at J; junction bases unmatched: 6. This CDR3 is CSVADRAGTEAFF. CDR3 bases: TGCAGCGTTGCTGACAGGGCGGGCACTGAAGCTTTCTTT.

This clone was detected once. The chain couples TRBV3-1 (or the pseudogene TRBV3-2) to TRBJ2-7; 9 bases are a match to TRBD1. This CDR3 has 12 amino acids. CDR1 is LGHDT, CDR2 YNNKEL, per germline (reference sequence). The ends lost 4 bases at V and 8 bases at J; junction bases unmatched: 3. The CDR3 nucleotides are TGTGCCAGCAGCCTTGGACAGGGGAAGCAGTACTTC. Translation gives CASSLGQGKQYF.

The genes are TRBV6-5 and TRBJ2-1, with 7 positions matching TRBD2. This CDR3 has 13 residues. CDR1 MNHEY and CDR2 SVGAGI come from the germline V gene. V lost 0 bases, J lost 12 bases, and 5 bases stayed unmatched. DNA of the CDR3: TGTGCCAGCAGTTACTCGGGGGGACTACCGCAGTTCTTC. Protein product: CASSYSGGLPQFF.

The rearrangement joins TRBV18 to TRBJ2-7; 14 bases agree with TRBD2. CDR3 length: 14 residues. In germline, CDR1 is KGHSH, CDR2 LQKENI. J was trimmed by 6 bases and V by 4 bases; bases with no gene match: 2. The CDR3 sequence: CASSQGLAGVEQYF. CDR3 sequence (DNA): TGTGCCAGCTCACAGGGACTAGCGGGAGTCGAGCAGTACTTC.

This clone was counted between two and nine times. This rearrangement joins TRBV7-9 to TRBJ1-6; possible D gene TRBD1, 5 bases. This CDR3 comprises 14 residues. V lost 5 bases and J 6 bases, leaving 11 bases between the germline ends. The germline CDR1 and CDR2 sequences are SEHNR and FQNEAQ (reference sequence). The CDR3 is CASSPQGSNSPLHF. CDR3 nucleotides: TGTGCCAGCAGCCCCCAGGGTTCTAATTCACCCCTCCACTTT.

This chain links TRBV4-2 with TRBJ2-4; 8 nucleotides align to TRBD2. The CDR3 runs 17 residues. Germline lookup yields CDR1 LGHNA and CDR2 YNFKEQ. Trimming removed 1 base from V and 7 bases from J; junction bases left unmatched: 12. CDR3 nucleotides: TGTGCCAGCAGCCAAGGAGGGGTAGCGGGATCTTGGAACATTCAGTACTTC. Translating it yields CASSQGGVAGSWNIQYF.

The chain recombines TRBV5-4 with TRBJ2-5, with D unclear. The CDR3 has 13 amino acids. Germline V gene data show CDR1 as SGHNT and CDR2 as YYREEE (reference sequence). V lost 4 bases to trimming and J lost 4 bases, with 11 bases between them. DNA of the CDR3: TGTGCCAGCAGCCGAGTACCCGGAGAGACCCAGTACTTC. It translates to CASSRVPGETQYF.

V and J are TRBV4-2 and TRBJ2-6; the match to TRBD1 covers 7 bases. V trimming: 5 bases; J trimming: 4 bases; junction bases outside the gene matches: 14. CDR1 is LGHNA, CDR2 YNFKEQ, per germline. The CDR3 is 18 amino acids. The DNA of the CDR3 is TGTGCCAGCAGCTTGCCCGACAGGGCCTTGTCCGGGGCCAACGTCCTGACTTTC. As protein: CASSLPDRALSGANVLTF.

In its sample, this clone was seen once. CDR3 region: CAISPGLVQPQHF. In nucleotides, the CDR3 is TGTGCCATCAGCCCCGGACTTGTGCAGCCCCAGCATTTT. The J gene is TRBJ1-5, the V gene TRBV10-3; no clear D. V shed 6 bases and J shed 7 bases, with 13 bases lying between them. Looked up from germline, CDR1 is ENHRY and CDR2 is SYGVKD. The length of the CDR3 is 13 residues.

This clone appeared a single time. The chain couples TRBV28 to TRBJ1-1; TRBD1 is a possible D gene (6 bases). Trimming stripped 6 bases from V and 3 bases from J, with 11 bases between. This CDR3 is built from 13 residues. The V gene's germline CDR1 is MDHEN and CDR2 SYDVKM. The chain's CDR3 is CASSPEGDTEAFF. CDR3 in DNA: TGTGCCAGCAGCCCCGAGGGGGACACTGAAGCTTTCTTT.

The rearrangement links TRBV14 to TRBJ2-7; 13 positions agree with TRBD2. Germline lookup yields CDR1 SGHDN and CDR2 FVKESK. V shed 0 bases, J shed 4 bases, and the junction held 6 bases outside the gene matches. This CDR3 has 17 residues. This CDR3 reads CASSQDMGLAGLYEQYF. CDR3 nucleotides: TGTGCCAGCAGCCAAGACATGGGACTAGCGGGACTGTACGAGCAGTACTTC.

The CDR3 here is CASSLSGAGEGDYNEQFF. The CDR3 DNA is TGTGCCAGCAGTTTATCCGGAGCGGGAGAAGGGGACTACAATGAGCAGTTCTTC. The chain recombines TRBV27 with TRBJ2-1; 8 bases agree with TRBD2. Germline trimming cut 0 bases from V and 3 bases from J; bases unmatched to any gene: 10. This CDR3 contains 18 residues. Per germline, CDR1 MNHEY and CDR2 SMNVEV (reference sequence).

The CDR3 loop is CASSLGLGGYEQYF. In DNA form, the CDR3 reads TGCGCCAGCAGCCTAGGACTAGGTGGCTACGAGCAGTACTTC. This chain joins TRBV5-1 and TRBJ2-7, with 7 bases that match TRBD2. V trimming: 4 bases; J trimming: 3 bases; junction bases outside the gene matches: 7. The CDR3 is 14 residues long. CDR1 is SGHRS and CDR2 is YFSETQ in the germline V gene. Complete variable domain (other parts from reference TRBV5-1 and TRBJ2-7): KAGVTQTPRYLIKTRGQQVTLSCSPISGHRSVSWYQQTPGQGLQFLFEYFSETQRNKGNFPGRFSGRQFSNSRSEMNVSTLELGDSALYLCASSLGLGGYEQYFGPGTRLTVT.

V usage is TRBV30 and J usage is TRBJ1-5; 8 nucleotides line up with TRBD1. The CDR3 covers 13 residues. Germline trimming cut 5 bases from V and 6 bases from J; bases unmatched to any gene: 6. The V gene's germline CDR1 is GTSNPN and CDR2 SVGIG (reference sequence). CDR3: CAWASGGRQPQHF. CDR3 DNA: TGTGCCTGGGCCTCAGGGGGCCGTCAGCCCCAGCATTTT.

V usage is TRBV4-2 and J usage is TRBJ2-1, with 8 bases that match TRBD2. The germline CDR1 and CDR2 sequences are LGHNA and YNFKEQ. V dropped 0 bases and J dropped 5; count of bases not matched to a gene: 9. This CDR3 spans 17 amino acids. This CDR3 reads CASSQDRGLVTNNEQFF. The CDR3 bases are TGTGCCAGCAGCCAAGACCGGGGACTAGTCACCAACAATGAGCAGTTCTTC.

The rearrangement uses TRBV12-5 and TRBJ2-1; 12 bases are shared with TRBD2. V dropped 6 bases and J dropped 9; count of bases not matched to a gene: 12. CDR3 length: 16 residues. Looked up from germline, CDR1 is LGHNT and CDR2 is FRNRAP. Here the CDR3 reads CASGPNLAGGLGEQFF. The CDR3 DNA reads as TGTGCTAGTGGACCTAATCTAGCGGGAGGGCTGGGTGAGCAGTTCTTC.

This chain's CDR3 is CASSHTTEGEQYF. CDR3 coding DNA: TGCGCCAGCAGCCATACTACAGAGGGCGAGCAGTACTTC. The chain links TRBV4-3 to TRBJ2-7; D might be TRBD2 (5 bases). This CDR3 has 13 amino acids. Trimming pared 3 bases from V and 6 bases from J, leaving 12 bases between. Germline-derived CDR1 and CDR2 are LGHNA and YSLEER.

This chain links TRBV5-1 with TRBJ2-5; D uncertain. Germline V gene sequence: CDR1 SGHRS, CDR2 YFSETQ. Trimming took off 5 bases at V and 1 base at J, with 9 bases between the two ends. The CDR3 contains 13 residues. The CDR3 reads CASSKEIQETQYF. The CDR3 DNA follows: TGCGCCAGCAGTAAGGAGATCCAAGAGACCCAGTACTTC.

The chain's CDR3 is CASSKGLAGGLSDTQYF. CDR3 DNA: TGTGCCAGCAGCAAGGGACTAGCGGGAGGGTTATCAGATACGCAGTATTTT. The chain recombines TRBV9 with TRBJ2-3, with 16 bases matching TRBD2. The CDR3 is 17 amino acids. Per the germline V gene, CDR1 is SGDLS and CDR2 is YYNGEE. The V and J ends lost 4 bases and 4 bases, in that order; junction bases with no gene match: 6.

The rearrangement uses TRBV3-1 (or the pseudogene TRBV3-2) and TRBJ2-3; 7 bases are shared with TRBD2. CDR3 length equals 16 residues. The V gene end was trimmed by 2 bases and the J gene end by 1 base; junction bases not matched to a gene: 6. Germline V lookup: CDR1 LGHDT, CDR2 YNNKEL (reference sequence). This CDR3 is CASSQNPSGGTDTQYF. The CDR3 DNA reads as TGTGCCAGCAGCCAAAATCCTAGCGGTGGCACAGATACGCAGTATTTT.